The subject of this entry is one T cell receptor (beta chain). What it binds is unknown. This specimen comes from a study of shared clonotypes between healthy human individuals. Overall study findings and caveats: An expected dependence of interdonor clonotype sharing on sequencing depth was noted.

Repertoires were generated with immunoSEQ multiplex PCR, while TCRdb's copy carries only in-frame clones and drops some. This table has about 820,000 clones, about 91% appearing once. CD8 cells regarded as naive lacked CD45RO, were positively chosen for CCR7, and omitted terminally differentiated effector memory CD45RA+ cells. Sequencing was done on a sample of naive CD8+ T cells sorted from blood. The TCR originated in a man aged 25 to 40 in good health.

The CDR3 region has the DNA TGCAGCGTTAAGAGACAGTTAGGCTACACCTTC. Translating it yields CSVKRQLGYTF. The genes are TRBV29-1 and TRBJ1-2; the D gene is possibly TRBD1 (5 bases). The CDR3 spans 11 residues. With 5 bases removed from V and 8 bases from J, the gap between germline ends came to 12 bases. Germline V gives CDR1 SQVTM, CDR2 ANQGSEA. The variable domain in full, completed from reference TRBV29-1 and TRBJ1-2, reads SAVISQKPSRDICQRGTSLTIQCQVDSQVTMMFWYRQQPGQSLTLIATANQGSEATYESGFVIDKFPISRPNLTFSTLTVSNMSPEDSSIYLCSVKRQLGYTFGSGTRLTVV.